This T cell receptor beta chain was captured in a study of regulatory T cells in long-lasting Graves disease. J was trimmed by 1 base and V by 4 bases; bases with no gene match: 6. CDR3 size: 16 residues. Per germline, CDR1 SGHNT and CDR2 YYREEE (reference sequence). Time point defined: newly diagnosed GD, antithyroid drugs for less than 3 months. Researchers made the TCR library from RNA that was extracted from PBMCs. According to the study, TCR beta libraries were built with iRepertoire HTBI primers and CDR3-region Arm-PCR. TCRdb re-analysed the multiplex PCR reads in MiXCR, keeping a single row per CDR3 protein. The top ten hold 8% to 10% of the sample, which has over 450,000 distinct CDR3 sequences, 9.5% to 15% seen once. Another study also made use of these data, one on T cells in Graves' hyperthyroidism and ophthalmopathy.

This material consisted of peripheral blood mononuclear cells (PBMCs), taken at new diagnosis, from a patient treated with antithyroid drugs. The chain couples TRBV5-4 to TRBJ2-1; 9 nucleotides agree with TRBD2. The TCR sequence derives from a woman aged 30 to 39 with Graves disease. CDR3 sequence: CASSPTSGTSYNEQFF. The CDR3 bases are TGTGCCAGCAGCCCGACTAGCGGCACATCCTACAATGAGCAGTTCTTC.